Following are 25 T cell receptor beta chains from one sample sequenced in a study of STAT5B mutations in CD4+ large granular lymphocyte leukemia. Assay used: immunoSEQ multiplex PCR; TCRdb lists only in-frame clones, some missing. Found here are some 30,000 clones, around 74% of them singletons; the top ten hold around 1.1%. Material: CD4+ T cells from blood buffy coats. The receptors were sampled from a human donor in good health.

The chain couples TRBV30 to TRBJ1-2; tentative D call: TRBD1 (6 bases). V lost 6 bases to trimming and J lost 5 bases, with 10 bases between them. The CDR3 is made up of 11 amino acids. The germline CDR1 and CDR2 sequences are GTSNPN and SVGIG (reference sequence). The CDR3 loop is CACAGEYGYTF. The CDR3 DNA reads as TGTGCCTGCGCAGGGGAATATGGCTACACCTTC.

The chain recombines TRBV28 with TRBJ1-3; D gene unclear. Trimming pared 7 bases from V and 0 bases from J, leaving 4 bases between. Germline V CDR1 and CDR2: MDHEN, SYDVKM. The CDR3 is made up of 12 amino acids. CDR3: CASTTSGNTIYF. The CDR3 DNA follows: TGTGCCAGCACTACCTCTGGAAACACCATATATTTT.

V gene TRBV18 combines with J gene TRBJ1-1, with 8 bases matching TRBD1. This CDR3 region has 12 residues. Per germline, CDR1 KGHSH and CDR2 LQKENI. The J segment lost 8 bases and the V segment lost 3 bases, leaving 2 bases of the junction unmatched. CDR3 sequence reads: CASSPRTGEAFF. The CDR3 coding sequence is TGTGCCAGCTCACCTAGGACAGGGGAAGCTTTCTTT. Using reference TRBV18 and TRBJ1-1 for the parts outside the CDR3, the full variable domain is NAGVMQNPRHLVRRRGQEARLRCSPMKGHSHVYWYRQLPEEGLKFMVYLQKENIIDESGMPKERFSAEFPKEGPSILRIQQVVRGDSAAYFCASSPRTGEAFFGQGTRLTVV.

The gene calls are TRBV7-8 and TRBJ2-1, with D perhaps TRBD1 (6 bases). This CDR3 region has 11 residues. Trimming stripped 2 bases from V and 10 bases from J, with 6 bases between. Germline V gene data show CDR1 as SGHVS and CDR2 as FQNEAQ. CDR3 loop: CASSLQGEQFF. The CDR3 DNA reads as TGTGCCAGCAGCTTACAGGGGGAGCAGTTCTTC. The whole variable domain, filled in from reference TRBV7-8 and TRBJ2-1, reads GAGVSQSPRYKVAKRGQDVALRCDPISGHVSLFWYQQALGQGPEFLTYFQNEAQLDKSGLPSDRFFAERPEGSVSTLKIQRTQQEDSAVYLCASSLQGEQFFGPGTRLTVL.

This clone was seen once. The rearrangement links TRBV7-2 to TRBJ1-1; 7 bases are shared with TRBD1. Germline CDR1 reads SGHTA; CDR2 reads FQGNSA. Losses at the gene ends were 4 bases for V and 6 bases for J; bases not matched to a gene: 8. The CDR3 has 14 residues. CDR3 amino acids: CASSSEGAVSEAFF. CDR3 sequence (DNA): TGTGCCAGCAGCTCCGAGGGGGCTGTCTCTGAAGCTTTCTTT. Full variable domain (remainder filled in from reference TRBV7-2 and TRBJ1-1): GAGVSQSPSNKVTEKGKDVELRCDPISGHTALYWYRQSLGQGLEFLIYFQGNSAPDKSGLPSDRFSAERTGGSVSTLTIQRTQQEDSAVYLCASSSEGAVSEAFFGQGTRLTVV.

This chain links TRBV5-1 with TRBJ2-3; perhaps TRBD2 as D (6 bases). The CDR3 extends over 14 amino acids. V was pared by 2 bases and J by 6 bases, with 13 bases between. Germline V gene lookup returns CDR1 SGHRS and CDR2 YFSETQ. CDR3 DNA: TGCGCCAGCAGCTTCCTTCGACTAGTGGATACGCAGTATTTT. Translated, it gives CASSFLRLVDTQYF.

The sample holds one count of this clone. The chain links TRBV15 to TRBJ2-5; the D is unclear. The V end lost 1 base, the J end lost 1 base, and 7 bases lay between the germline ends. There are 14 residues in the CDR3. Germline assignment: CDR1 LNHNV and CDR2 YYDKDF (reference sequence). CDR3: CATSRATLQETQYF. The CDR3 DNA reads TGTGCCACCAGCAGAGCTACACTCCAAGAGACCCAGTACTTC.

V gene TRBV7-8 combines with J gene TRBJ2-5, with D unresolved. CDR1 and CDR2 (germline): SGHVS, FQNEAQ. The V end was cut by 5 bases, the J end by 5 bases, with 18 bases between. The CDR3 is made up of 15 amino acids. The CDR3 DNA sequence: TGTGCCAGCAGCCCAGCCCCCGGGCCCTGGGAGACCCAGTACTTC. It yields the protein CASSPAPGPWETQYF.

The chain employs TRBV5-4 and TRBJ1-6; D is uncertain. Per the germline V gene, CDR1 is SGHNT and CDR2 is YYREEE (reference sequence). The V end lost 0 bases, the J end lost 3 bases, and 7 bases lay between the germline ends. This CDR3 region has 15 residues. The DNA of the CDR3 is TGTGCCAGCAGCTTGGACCGTTTCTATAATTCACCCCTCCACTTT. This gives the protein CASSLDRFYNSPLHF.

The chain recombines TRBV28 with TRBJ1-2; D may be TRBD1 (5 bases). From germline, CDR1 is MDHEN and CDR2 SYDVKM. The CDR3 runs 13 residues. V was clipped by 4 bases and J by 6 bases, with 12 bases between them. The CDR3 DNA follows: TGTGCCAGCAGTTCCGGGACGGACCATGGCTACACCTTC. Translation gives CASSSGTDHGYTF.

This clone showed up just a few times. The chain recombines TRBV19 with TRBJ2-3, with 15 bases that match TRBD2. Germline lookup yields CDR1 LNHDA and CDR2 SQIVND (reference sequence). The CDR3 runs 17 residues. Trimming removed 5 bases from V and 0 bases from J; junction bases left unmatched: 3. CDR3 protein: CASSRGTSGGSTDTQYF. The CDR3 bases are TGTGCCAGTAGTCGCGGGACTAGCGGGGGGAGCACAGATACGCAGTATTTT. The full variable domain, with the rest looked up from reference TRBV19 and TRBJ2-3, is DGGITQSPKYLFRKEGQNVTLSCEQNLNHDAMYWYRQDPGQGLRLIYYSQIVNDFQKGDIAEGYSVSREKKESFPLTVTSAQKNPTAFYLCASSRGTSGGSTDTQYFGPGTRLTVL.

The V gene is TRBV27, the J gene TRBJ1-6; TRBD1 aligns across 9 bases. The CDR3 consists of 16 residues. The ends lost 4 bases at V and 7 bases at J; junction bases unmatched: 8. Germline V lookup: CDR1 MNHEY, CDR2 SMNVEV (reference sequence). The CDR3, as DNA: TGTGCCAGCAGTTCAAACACCGGGACAGGGAATTCACCCCTCCACTTT. Its translation is CASSSNTGTGNSPLHF.

J is TRBJ2-5 and V is TRBV7-2; 7 nucleotides align to TRBD1. The CDR3 extends over 13 amino acids. After removal of 5 bases from V and 2 bases from J, the junction contained 2 bases not matched to a gene. Germline lookup yields CDR1 SGHTA and CDR2 FQGNSA. The CDR3 nucleotides are TGTGCCAGCAGCGGGGACAGTCAAGAGACCCAGTACTTC. Translated: CASSGDSQETQYF.

The chain uses TRBV29-1 and TRBJ1-1; D uncertain. This CDR3 has 13 residues. V shed 4 bases and J shed 1 base, with 10 bases lying between them. The V gene's germline CDR1 is SQVTM and CDR2 ANQGSEA. The CDR3 DNA reads as TGCAGCGTTGTCGGTTTTGGGAACACTGAAGCTTTCTTT. Residues: CSVVGFGNTEAFF.

This clone has more than one count but fewer than ten. This chain connects TRBV19 to TRBJ2-1, with D maybe TRBD2 (6 bases). The CDR3 extends over 17 amino acids. V lost 1 base to trimming and J lost 1 base, with 14 bases between them. CDR1 LNHDA and CDR2 SQIVND come from the germline V gene (reference sequence). The DNA of the CDR3 is TGTGCCAGTAGTATAGTCCCGGACTACTCTTCCTACAATGAGCAGTTCTTC. It specifies CASSIVPDYSSYNEQFF. Complete variable domain (other parts from reference TRBV19 and TRBJ2-1): DGGITQSPKYLFRKEGQNVTLSCEQNLNHDAMYWYRQDPGQGLRLIYYSQIVNDFQKGDIAEGYSVSREKKESFPLTVTSAQKNPTAFYLCASSIVPDYSSYNEQFFGPGTRLTVL.

The chain couples TRBV15 to TRBJ2-3, with 8 positions matching TRBD2. The J segment lost 3 bases and the V segment lost 1 base, leaving 12 bases of the junction unmatched. This CDR3 contains 18 residues. Germline-derived CDR1 and CDR2 are LNHNV and YYDKDF (reference sequence). DNA for the CDR3: TGTGCCACCAGCAGAGCCGGCCGAGCGGGGGCCAGAACAGATACGCAGTATTTT. Translated, it gives CATSRAGRAGARTDTQYF.

The DNA of the CDR3 is TGTGCCAGCAGCGCCGGGACTAGCGGGGGGGCGGCGGAGACCCAGTACTTC. Translation gives CASSAGTSGGAAETQYF. This sequence joins TRBV2 and TRBJ2-5, with 16 bases aligning to TRBD2. CDR1 and CDR2 (germline): SNHLY, FYNNEI. V was pared by 6 bases and J by 5 bases, with 9 bases of the junction left unmatched. This CDR3 has 17 amino acids.

The chain uses TRBV5-1 and TRBJ2-1; D uncertain. The CDR3 covers 13 residues. The V gene lost 3 bases and the J gene lost 5 bases, with 9 bases spanning the gap. Germline V gives CDR1 SGHRS, CDR2 YFSETQ. The DNA for the CDR3 is TGCGCCAGCAGCTACGGAGTCGACAATGAGCAGTTCTTC. It translates to CASSYGVDNEQFF.

The J gene is TRBJ1-1, the V gene TRBV7-2; 8 bases match TRBD1. The CDR3 has 15 amino acids. V lost 5 bases to trimming and J lost 4 bases; unmatched junction nucleotides: 9. Germline V CDR1 and CDR2: SGHTA, FQGNSA. The CDR3: CASSATGEGVTEAFF. CDR3 sequence (DNA): TGTGCCAGCAGCGCGACAGGGGAGGGCGTCACTGAAGCTTTCTTT.

This clone was seen only a few times. This chain links TRBV11-2 with TRBJ1-1; tentatively, D is TRBD1 (5 bases). Germline CDR1 SGHAT, CDR2 FQNNGV. V was clipped by 7 bases and J by 1 base, with 10 bases between them. This CDR3 contains 13 residues. DNA for the CDR3: TGTGCCAGCAACAGACAGAAGAACACTGAAGCTTTCTTT. Protein: CASNRQKNTEAFF.

The chain employs TRBV6-1 and TRBJ1-6; a possible D gene is TRBD1 (5 bases). CDR3 length: 15 residues. CDR1 and CDR2 from the germline V gene are MNHNS and SASEGT. The V gene lost 6 bases and the J gene lost 6 bases, with 15 bases spanning the gap. CDR3 nucleotides: TGTGCCAGCAGCTTATCAAGGACACTTAATTCACCCCTCCACTTT. As protein: CASSLSRTLNSPLHF.

V is TRBV11-2 and J is TRBJ2-7, with 9 bases identical to TRBD2. The junction had 11 bases not matched to a gene; V was cut back by 5 bases and J by 3 bases. Germline CDR1 SGHAT, CDR2 FQNNGV. The CDR3 runs to 16 residues. CDR3 sequence reads: CASSGVMEREDYEQYF. CDR3 coding DNA: TGTGCCAGCAGCGGGGTGATGGAGCGGGAGGACTACGAGCAGTACTTC.

This rearrangement joins TRBV19 to TRBJ2-1; D unclear. The CDR3 is made up of 13 amino acids. Trimming pared 6 bases from V and 7 bases from J, leaving 13 bases between. In germline, CDR1 is LNHDA, CDR2 SQIVND (reference sequence). The CDR3 DNA follows: TGTGCCAGTAGCGCCGCTGGGTGGAATGAGCAGTTCTTC. Translation: CASSAAGWNEQFF.

CDR3 sequence reads: CASSLDGGQGAETQYF. CDR3 bases: TGCGCCAGCAGCTTGGATGGGGGACAGGGGGCAGAGACCCAGTACTTC. The chain carries TRBV5-1 and TRBJ2-5, with 12 bases lining up with TRBD1. The CDR3 extends over 16 amino acids. V lost 0 bases to trimming and J lost 4 bases; unmatched junction nucleotides: 4. CDR1 is SGHRS, CDR2 YFSETQ, per germline. Together with reference TRBV5-1 and TRBJ2-5, the CDR3 gives the full variable domain: KAGVTQTPRYLIKTRGQQVTLSCSPISGHRSVSWYQQTPGQGLQFLFEYFSETQRNKGNFPGRFSGRQFSNSRSEMNVSTLELGDSALYLCASSLDGGQGAETQYFGPGTRLLVL.

This clone was seen more than once but under ten times. The rearrangement joins TRBV7-9 to TRBJ1-4; no clear D. This CDR3 has 12 residues. Germline V lookup: CDR1 SEHNR, CDR2 FQNEAQ (reference sequence). The V and J ends lost 1 base and 10 bases respectively, with 7 bases between them. The CDR3 DNA reads as TGTGCCAGCAGCTTAGGTCCGGGAAAACTGTTTTTT. It encodes CASSLGPGKLFF.